The present T cell receptor (beta chain) was sequenced within a study of immune evolution from preneoplasia to lung adenocarcinoma. Profiling relied on immunoSEQ multiplex PCR, and the TCRdb table lists in-frame clones only, not all of them. The sample has over 3,500 clones; more than 70% are singletons. Premalignant or tumor cells were enriched by macro-dissection after pathologic assessment. A word on this clone: In the same sample, other DNA sequences code for this CDR3.

The source of this sequence is a person aged 60 to 85 with lung adenocarcinoma. The sequencing input was FFPE lung adenocarcinoma in situ tissue.

CDR3 DNA sequence: TGTGCCAGCTCCCCAGACCGCGGGGGCAATCAGCCCCAGCATTTT. As protein: CASSPDRGGNQPQHF. The gene calls are TRBV18 and TRBJ1-5; D remains unclear. V lost 6 bases and J 2 bases, leaving 14 bases between the germline ends. Germline assignment: CDR1 KGHSH and CDR2 LQKENI. CDR3 size: 15 residues.